This TCR beta chain was recorded in a study of cytomegalovirus exposure and HLA in healthy donors. The germline gives CDR1 SQVTM, CDR2 ANQGSEA. The length of the CDR3 is 14 residues. The V and J ends lost 6 bases and 0 bases respectively, with 12 bases between them. The study, taken as a whole, reports: Sequencing likely produced, as an artifact, a cluster of highly shared sequence variants.

A multiplex PCR was run with 60 Vbeta primers and 13 Jbeta primers. Clones were sequenced by immunoSEQ multiplex PCR, and TCRdb holds only the in-frame ones, with some missing. Among tens of thousands of clones listed, more than 75% were seen once. This clone was seen more than once but under ten times. Its antigen is still unknown. This receptor was obtained from a man aged 30-40 years in good health and CMV-seropositive. The sample taken for sequencing was PBMCs. This chain joins TRBV29-1 and TRBJ2-4; possibly TRBD2 for D (5 bases). CDR3 in amino acids: CSVEEDLAKNIQYF. CDR3 sequence (DNA): TGCAGCGTCGAGGAGGATCTAGCCAAAAACATTCAGTACTTC.